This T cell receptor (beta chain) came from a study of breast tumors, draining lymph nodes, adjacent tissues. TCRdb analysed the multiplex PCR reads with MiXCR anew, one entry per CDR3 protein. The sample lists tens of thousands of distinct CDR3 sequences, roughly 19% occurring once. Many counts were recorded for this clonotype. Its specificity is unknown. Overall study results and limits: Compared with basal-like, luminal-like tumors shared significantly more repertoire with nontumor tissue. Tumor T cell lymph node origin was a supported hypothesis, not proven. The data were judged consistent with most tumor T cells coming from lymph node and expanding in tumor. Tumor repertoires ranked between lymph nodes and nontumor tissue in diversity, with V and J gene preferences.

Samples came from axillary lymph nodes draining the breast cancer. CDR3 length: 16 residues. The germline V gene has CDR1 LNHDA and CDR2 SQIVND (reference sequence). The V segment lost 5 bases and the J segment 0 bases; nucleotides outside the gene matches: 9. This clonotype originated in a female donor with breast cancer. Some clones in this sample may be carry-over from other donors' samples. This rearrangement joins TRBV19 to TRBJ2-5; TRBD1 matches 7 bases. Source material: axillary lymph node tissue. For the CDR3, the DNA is TGTGCCAGTAGTGCATCACCGACAGGGTACCAAGAGACCCAGTACTTC. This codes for CASSASPTGYQETQYF. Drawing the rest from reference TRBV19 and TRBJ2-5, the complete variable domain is DGGITQSPKYLFRKEGQNVTLSCEQNLNHDAMYWYRQDPGQGLRLIYYSQIVNDFQKGDIAEGYSVSREKKESFPLTVTSAQKNPTAFYLCASSASPTGYQETQYFGPGTRLLVL.